Listed below are T cell receptor beta chains from one sample, sequenced in a study of T cells after posttransplantation cyclophosphamide. Data came from immunoSEQ multiplex PCR; TCRdb stores just in-frame clones and leaves some out. This sample has under 15,000 clones and no singletons, with about 24% in the ten largest. Here the sequenced sample was PBMCs, taken after allogeneic stem cell transplant with posttransplant cyclophosphamide. These receptors were obtained from a female patient in her thirties or forties who received an allogeneic stem cell transplant from an unrelated donor, was CMV-positive, and had acute GVHD only. Part of the T cells may come from the graft donor. Both conserved end residues are part of each CDR3. D genes are given only for firm matches. Expanded clones are given a class, and other clones once, few, many or no size at all.

>many|.|TRBJ1-1|TRBV10-2
CASRIQDGTEAFF
TGCGCCAGCAGAATCCAGGATGGCACTGAAGCTTTCTTT
>.|TRBD2|TRBJ2-3|TRBV5-1
CASSLGSGGASDTQYF
TGCGCCAGCAGCTTGGGTAGCGGGGGGGCCTCAGATACGCAGTATTTT
>many|TRBD1|TRBJ1-1|TRBV5-1
CASRYWGGQGWEKDTEAFF
TGCGCCAGCAGGTATTGGGGCGGACAGGGATGGGAAAAGGACACTGAAGCTTTCTTT
>many|.|TRBJ1-3|TRBV5-5
CASSLDRVYSGNTIYF
TGTGCCAGCAGCTTGGACAGGGTTTACTCTGGAAACACCATATATTTT
>many|TRBD1|TRBJ1-2|TRBV11-1
CASSPDREEDGYTF
TGTGCCAGCAGTCCGGACAGGGAGGAGGATGGCTACACCTTC
>medium-sized|.|TRBJ2-5|TRBV15
CATSSTAGETQYF
TGTGCCACCAGCAGTACCGCAGGGGAGACCCAGTACTTC
>many|TRBD1|TRBJ2-1|TRBV27
CASTETGGNEQFF
TGTGCCAGCACAGAGACAGGGGGCAATGAGCAGTTCTTC
>.|TRBD2|TRBJ2-1|TRBV11-2
CASVGWAGGYNEQFF
TGTGCCAGCGTGGGTTGGGCGGGAGGCTACAATGAGCAGTTCTTC
>.|TRBD2|TRBJ2-3|TRBV18
CASCAGADTQYF
TGTGCCAGCTGTGCGGGGGCAGATACGCAGTATTTT
>many|.|TRBJ1-2|TRBV28
CASSLSGINYGYTF
TGTGCCAGCAGTTTATCAGGGATTAACTATGGCTACACCTTC
>many|.|TRBJ2-1|TRBV7-9
CASSSRLESYNEQFF
TGTGCCAGCAGCTCCCGACTTGAGTCCTACAATGAGCAGTTCTTC
>.|TRBD1|TRBJ2-1|TRBV4-2
CASSLDGTGWSNEQFF
TGTGCCAGCAGCTTAGACGGGACAGGGTGGTCGAATGAGCAGTTCTTC
>few|.|TRBJ2-3|TRBV4-1
CASSRSGLRASTDTQYF
TGCGCCAGCAGCCGATCAGGACTGCGTGCTAGCACAGATACGCAGTATTTT
>few|.|TRBJ1-1|TRBV7-2
CASSSQGQNTEAFF
TGTGCCAGCAGCTCACAGGGACAGAACACTGAAGCTTTCTTT
>many|.|TRBJ2-5|TRBV4-2
CASSQDGTRGQETQYF
TGTGCCAGCAGCCAAGACGGAACCCGGGGACAAGAGACCCAGTACTTC
>few|TRBD1|TRBJ1-1|TRBV6-5
CASSYFQTGDEAFF
TGTGCCAGCAGTTACTTTCAAACAGGGGACGAAGCTTTCTTT
>.|TRBD1|TRBJ2-7|TRBV15
CATSRLDRGSEQYF
TGTGCCACCAGCAGACTAGACAGGGGCAGTGAGCAGTACTTC
>many|.|TRBJ2-3|TRBV6-5
CAAGRRSSDTQYF
TGTGCCGCAGGGAGGAGGTCGTCAGATACGCAGTATTTT
>many|TRBD1|TRBJ2-4|TRBV27
CASSSPGQGVNIQYF
TGTGCCAGCAGTTCGCCCGGACAGGGGGTAAACATTCAGTACTTC
>many|TRBD1|TRBJ1-1|TRBV6-1
CASSVTGGSEAFF
TGTGCCAGCAGTGTGACAGGGGGGTCTGAAGCTTTCTTT
>many|.|TRBJ1-4|TRBV5-1
CASSLEESAPKKLFF
TGCGCCAGCAGCTTGGAGGAGTCGGCCCCCAAAAAACTGTTTTTT
>few|TRBD1|TRBJ1-5|TRBV15
CATSRPGTGVQPQHF
TGTGCCACCAGCAGACCCGGGACAGGGGTTCAGCCCCAGCATTTT
>many|.|TRBJ2-2|TRBV9
CASSVGTSKNTGELFF
TGTGCCAGCAGCGTCGGGACATCTAAGAACACCGGGGAGCTGTTTTTT
>few|.|TRBJ2-2|TRBV7-2
CASSSGGSTGELFF
TGTGCCAGCAGCTCCGGGGGTAGCACCGGGGAGCTGTTTTTT
>many|.|TRBJ1-3|TRBV7-9
CASSRQWNTIYF
TGTGCCAGCAGCCGTCAGTGGAACACCATATATTTT
>many|TRBD1|TRBJ2-7|TRBV7-9
CASSSTGTGSYEQYF
TGTGCCAGCAGCTCGACCGGGACAGGGTCCTACGAGCAGTACTTC
>.|TRBD1|TRBJ2-7|TRBV13
CASSLSPDREVHEQYF
TGTGCCAGCAGCTTATCCCCGGACAGGGAGGTCCACGAGCAGTACTTC
>many|TRBD1|TRBJ2-7|TRBV7-9
CASSWTGENYEQYF
TGTGCCAGCAGCTGGACAGGGGAGAACTACGAGCAGTACTTC
>many|TRBD2|TRBJ2-5|TRBV6-8
CATQEGTSGSPETQYF
TGTGCCACCCAGGAAGGGACTAGCGGTTCCCCAGAGACCCAGTACTTC
>many|.|TRBJ2-7|TRBV4-2
CASSQDLSEQYF
TGTGCCAGCAGCCAAGATCTGAGCGAGCAGTACTTC
>many|.|TRBJ1-6|TRBV7-9
CASSLGGRGYSPLHF
TGTGCCAGCAGCTTAGGAGGCAGGGGTTATTCACCCCTCCACTTT